This T cell receptor beta chain was obtained from a study of regulatory T cells in long-lasting Graves disease. About the research overall: Graves' patients, diagnosed recently, had received antithyroid drugs under 3 months. General study findings and limits: Persistent Graves' patients showed a TCR diversity that was lower than that of newly diagnosed ones. There was favoring of TRBV28, TRBJ1-2 and TRBJ2-5 in persistent disease.

This sample's time point: newly diagnosed GD, antithyroid drugs for less than 3 months. Researchers made the TCR library from RNA that was extracted from PBMCs. As a group, patients came from one endocrinology department in Xi'an, China. The V gene end was trimmed by 3 bases and the J gene end by 1 base; junction bases not matched to a gene: 6. The germline gives CDR1 SGHTA, CDR2 FQGNSA. The CDR3 runs to 15 residues. This clonotype was seen repeatedly, ten times or more. No antigen is known for it. Building of the TCR beta libraries involved iRepertoire HTBI primers and Arm-PCR of CDR3 regions. MiXCR was run by TCRdb on the multiplex PCR reads, yielding one entry per CDR3 protein. The top ten clones hold around a sixth of a sample with roughly 610,000 distinct CDR3 sequences, 15% to 20% of them seen once. The data were also submitted as part of a second study, on T cells in Graves' hyperthyroidism and ophthalmopathy.

V usage is TRBV7-2 and J usage is TRBJ2-7, with 7 bases lining up with TRBD2. The origin of this receptor is a woman in her 30s with Graves disease. The source was peripheral blood mononuclear cells (PBMCs), collected at new diagnosis, from a patient treated with antithyroid drugs. This CDR3 reads CASSLGGEPSYEQYF. CDR3 bases: TGTGCCAGCAGCTTGGGAGGGGAGCCTTCCTACGAGCAGTACTTC.